This TCR beta chain was observed in a study of shared clonotypes between healthy human individuals. Study context: The study enrolled a couple of women and three men aged 18 to 49. The study's findings and limits: Non-shared clonotypes had lower generation probabilities than clonotypes shared by all four sorted-subset donors.

The method was immunoSEQ multiplex PCR; TCRdb's version includes in-frame clones alone and lacks a portion of them. The data hold about 1.1 million clones, with approximately 80% observed a single time. The germline gives CDR1 MDHEN, CDR2 SYDVKM. Trimming cost V 10 bases and J 4 bases; bases outside gene matches: 5. CDR3 length: 13 residues. This clone was found a few times. Its antigen is not identified. The sequencing input was memory CD4+ T cells from PBMCs. Subset specified: CD45RA-negative fraction. The rearrangement uses TRBV28 and TRBJ2-7, with TRBD2 matching 12 bases. The sequence came from a man aged 18 to 29 in good health. Some clones in this sample may be carry-over from other donors' samples. CDR3 sequence reads: CAIRTSGKYEQYF. CDR3 in DNA: TGTGCCATCAGGACTAGCGGGAAGTACGAGCAGTACTTC.